The rows below give T cell receptor beta chains drawn from one sample of a study of T cell changes during pregnancy in multiple sclerosis. This table comes from immunoSEQ multiplex PCR, and its TCRdb copy is limited to in-frame clones, with some not included. The sample has around 50,000 clones, around 92% seen once. The specimen comprised CD4+ T cells from peripheral blood mononuclear cells, sampled after pregnancy. These receptors all come from a female donor with multiple sclerosis, enrolled in a pregnancy study. Both conserved end residues are part of each CDR3. A D gene is named only where the DNA matches it firmly. Clone sizes are given selectively: once, few, many, or a class where the clone is expanded.

cdr3_nt cdr3_aa v_call d_call j_call clone_size
TGCGCCAGCAGCTTAACGCCCGTCTGGCTCTCCTACAATGAGCAGTTCTTC CASSLTPVWLSYNEQFF TRBV5-1 . TRBJ2-1 .
TGTGCCAGCAGCTTGGCGGGGCAGGGGGGCCACGAGCAGTACTTC CASSLAGQGGHEQYF TRBV5-4 . TRBJ2-7 .
TGCGCCAGCAGCCCCGGGGGGGGCAAAAACATTCAGTACTTC CASSPGGGKNIQYF TRBV4-3 TRBD2 TRBJ2-4 once
TGTGCCAGCCAGGACTCCAACACCGGGGAGCTGTTTTTT CASQDSNTGELFF TRBV7-3 . TRBJ2-2 few
TGTGCCAGCAGGGAGGGGAATCCAGGTGGCTACACCTTC CASREGNPGGYTF TRBV6-6 . TRBJ1-2 .
TGTGCCAGCAGCTTAAGACAGGGGAACAATGAGCAGTTCTTC CASSLRQGNNEQFF TRBV11-3 TRBD1 TRBJ2-1 .
TGTGCCAGCAGCTTAGGCGGGCCGGACCCTAACTATGGCTACACCTTC CASSLGGPDPNYGYTF TRBV11-1 . TRBJ1-2 .
TGTGCCAGCAGCTGGGGACAGGGGACTGCCGGGGAGCTGTTTTTT CASSWGQGTAGELFF TRBV5-4 TRBD1 TRBJ2-2 .
TGTGCCAGCAGTGAGAGGCCGACGCCGTACTTC CASSERPTPYF TRBV2 . TRBJ2-7 .
TGTGCCAGCAGGACAGGGGTAGGGGCCAACGTCCTGACTTTC CASRTGVGANVLTF TRBV6-5 TRBD1 TRBJ2-6 once
TGCGCCAGCAGCCAAGATCGTAACACATACTACGAGCAGTACTTC CASSQDRNTYYEQYF TRBV4-3 . TRBJ2-7 .
TGTGCCAGCAGCGTAGAGTCGGACACTGAAGCTTTCTTT CASSVESDTEAFF TRBV9 . TRBJ1-1 .
TGTGCCAGCAGCTTTAAATCGACTTTCGAAGTAGAAGCTTTCTTT CASSFKSTFEVEAFF TRBV5-4 . TRBJ1-1 .
TGTGCCAGCAGCAGGGACAGTTACTCCTACGAGCAGTACTTC CASSRDSYSYEQYF TRBV6-5 TRBD1 TRBJ2-7 .
TGTGCCAGCAGTCGACCTAGTGGGTATGAGCAGTTCTTC CASSRPSGYEQFF TRBV5-4 . TRBJ2-1 .
TGTGCCAGCAGCTTAATGCTAGCGGGGGGGCAAGAGACCCAGTACTTC CASSLMLAGGQETQYF TRBV7-2 TRBD2 TRBJ2-5 .
TGTGCCAGCAGCTTAGAGACAGGCTATAATTCACCCCTCCACTTT CASSLETGYNSPLHF TRBV5-4 . TRBJ1-6 .
TGTGCCGGGGACAGGGGCCCCAATCAGCCCCAGCATTTT CAGDRGPNQPQHF TRBV6-1 TRBD1 TRBJ1-5 .
TGTGCCAGCAGCTTACGGGGTTGGGAGAACACTGAAGCTTTCTTT CASSLRGWENTEAFF TRBV11-3 . TRBJ1-1 once
TGTGCCAGCAGTCCAAGACTAGCGGGGGGGCTCTACAATGAGCAGTTCTTC CASSPRLAGGLYNEQFF TRBV27 TRBD2 TRBJ2-1 .
TGCGCCAGCAGCCAAGGGGGACAGGGAGCCTACGAGCAGTACTTC CASSQGGQGAYEQYF TRBV4-3 TRBD1 TRBJ2-7 .
TGTGCCAGTAGTCCGACAGGGACTGGGGCCAACGTCCTGACTTTC CASSPTGTGANVLTF TRBV19 TRBD1 TRBJ2-6 .
TGTGCCAGCAGCTTAGTCGGGACAGGGGCAGTGGAAGGCTACACCTTC CASSLVGTGAVEGYTF TRBV7-2 TRBD1 TRBJ1-2 .
TGTGCCAGCACGGGACAGGTAGCCAAAAACATTCAGTACTTC CASTGQVAKNIQYF TRBV18 TRBD1 TRBJ2-4 .
TGTGCCAGCAGCCAAGATCGGCAGGGAAACGCTGGAAACACCATATATTTT CASSQDRQGNAGNTIYF TRBV4-2 . TRBJ1-3 .
TGTGCCTGGAGTGTACGGAGGGGCGATGAAAAACTGTTTTTT CAWSVRRGDEKLFF TRBV30 . TRBJ1-4 .
TGTGCCAGCAGCCCCGCGGGGGGCGAAGGCTACACCTTC CASSPAGGEGYTF TRBV5-4 . TRBJ1-2 .
TGTGCCAGCAGCCAACAGGGGGGCCGCCTGAACACTGAAGCTTTCTTT CASSQQGGRLNTEAFF TRBV14 TRBD1 TRBJ1-1 .
TGTGCCAGTACCCCGACACAGGCCCCGGGCACTGAAGCTTTCTTT CASTPTQAPGTEAFF TRBV19 . TRBJ1-1 .
TGCGCCAGCAGCCAAGTCGCCGGGGGATACACAGATACGCAGTATTTT CASSQVAGGYTDTQYF TRBV4-1 . TRBJ2-3 .
TGTGCCAGCAGGCGGGATTCCAACTCTTACGAGCAGTACTTC CASRRDSNSYEQYF TRBV5-4 . TRBJ2-7 .
TGTGCCAGCAGTCTCACAGGGGCAGCTAACTATGGCTACACCTTC CASSLTGAANYGYTF TRBV27 TRBD1 TRBJ1-2 .
TGTGCCAGCAGTGAGGAAGGGGGGGCACTAGCCAAAAACATTCAGTACTTC CASSEEGGALAKNIQYF TRBV6-4 . TRBJ2-4 .
TGTGCCAGCAGCTTTCGAAGGACAGGGCCTTATGGCTACACCTTC CASSFRRTGPYGYTF TRBV5-6 TRBD1 TRBJ1-2 .
TGTGCCAGTATGAGGGATAGCTCCTACAATGAGCAGTTCTTC CASMRDSSYNEQFF TRBV19 . TRBJ2-1 .
TGTGCCAGCAGCGTACGTGGGACAGGGGGGGATACGCAGTATTTT CASSVRGTGGDTQYF TRBV9 TRBD1 TRBJ2-3 .
TGTGCCATCAGTGGGACTAGCGGGGCCCAGTTCTTC CAISGTSGAQFF TRBV10-3 TRBD2 TRBJ2-1 .
TGTGCCATAACGGGACAGGGTTTCACTGAAGCTTTCTTT CAITGQGFTEAFF TRBV10-3 TRBD1 TRBJ1-1 .
TGTGCCAGTAGTATAACGGGGGGGAAGAACACTGAAGCTTTCTTT CASSITGGKNTEAFF TRBV19 . TRBJ1-1 .
TGTGCCAGTACAGGGGGCGCGATGGATTATGGCTACACCTTC CASTGGAMDYGYTF TRBV19 TRBD1 TRBJ1-2 .
TGCGCCAGCAAAAACGTACAGGGCGGAGGAATGTTTTTT CASKNVQGGGMFF TRBV4-3 . TRBJ1-4 .
TGTGCCTGGGACCTGGGGAGCCCAGGCTCCCATCAGCCCCAGCATTTT CAWDLGSPGSHQPQHF TRBV30 . TRBJ1-5 .
TGTGCCAGCAGTGATCGGGTGACTAATGAAAAACTGTTTTTT CASSDRVTNEKLFF TRBV2 . TRBJ1-4 .
TGTGCCAGCAGCTTAGGGCGGGCCACAGATACGCAGTATTTT CASSLGRATDTQYF TRBV7-2 . TRBJ2-3 .
TGTGCCAGCAGCTTACGAGTAGCAGGGCCTGCAACTAATGAAAAACTGTTTTTT CASSLRVAGPATNEKLFF TRBV7-9 . TRBJ1-4 few
TGTGCCAGCAGCTCCCAGGGAAATCTGGACGAGCAGTACTTC CASSSQGNLDEQYF TRBV11-3 . TRBJ2-7 .
TGTGCCAGCAGCTCAGGAAGGGGGATGGGTTTCGGTGGCTACACCTTC CASSSGRGMGFGGYTF TRBV9 . TRBJ1-2 .
TGTGCCAGTAGTATAGGAAGCGGGGGTTACACCGGGGAGCTGTTTTTT CASSIGSGGYTGELFF TRBV19 TRBD2 TRBJ2-2 .
TGTGCCAGCAGTGACTATCAGCCCCAGCATTTT CASSDYQPQHF TRBV6-1 . TRBJ1-5 .
TGTGCCAGCAGCTTCGATGGGACAGACTCTAGCTACACCTTC CASSFDGTDSSYTF TRBV7-9 TRBD1 TRBJ1-2 .
TGTGCCAGCAGCTTAGGAGCAACAGGGGTGAACACTGAAGCTTTCTTT CASSLGATGVNTEAFF TRBV7-8 TRBD1 TRBJ1-1 .
TGTGCCAGCAGTTTATCGCGACAGGGCAAATGGTACGGCTACACCTTC CASSLSRQGKWYGYTF TRBV27 TRBD1 TRBJ1-2 once
TGTGCCAGCAGTCCCGCAGGGGGAATGGAAAAACTGTTTTTT CASSPAGGMEKLFF TRBV25-1 TRBD1 TRBJ1-4 .